This T cell receptor (beta chain) comes out of a study of regulatory T cells in long-lasting Graves disease. V trimming: 3 bases; J trimming: 2 bases; junction bases outside the gene matches: 9. Looked up from germline, CDR1 is LNHDA and CDR2 is SQIVND (reference sequence). This CDR3 has 16 amino acids. In this sample, this clonotype turned up a few times. As to time point: newly diagnosed GD, antithyroid drugs for less than 3 months. The TCR library was prepared using RNA isolated from PBMCs. Building the TCR beta libraries relied on iRepertoire HTBI primers, and CDR3 regions underwent Arm-PCR. TCRdb recomputed calls from the multiplex PCR reads with MiXCR, one row per CDR3 protein. This table holds some 500,000 distinct CDR3 sequences, roughly 14% found once. These data were also reused for a study on T cells in Graves' hyperthyroidism and ophthalmopathy.

This TCR derives from a man younger than 40 with Graves disease. Material: peripheral blood mononuclear cells (PBMCs), obtained at new diagnosis, from a patient treated with antithyroid drugs. The chain combines TRBV19 with TRBJ2-7; the match to TRBD2 covers 8 bases. CDR3 region: CASSIGAAAGAYEQYF. DNA for the CDR3: TGTGCCAGTAGTATTGGGGCGGCAGCGGGAGCCTACGAGCAGTACTTC.